The present entry profiles one TCR beta chain with its context. Its antigen is unidentified. Some clones are missing from TCRdb's copy, which holds only in-frame ones; the method was immunoSEQ multiplex PCR. The repertoire holds some 130,000 clones, with over 90% as singletons. The CDR3 sequence is 15 residues long. V dropped 2 bases and J dropped 7 bases, with 14 bases sitting between them. Looked up from germline, CDR1 is MNHEY and CDR2 is SVGEGT. This sample stems from a study of T cell responses to AZD1222 COVID-19 vaccine. Study-wide results and caveats: After the peak T cell response, and only then, were repertoires sampled. Donors, mostly white British, included more females; clonal diversity was possibly underestimated. Regions 160-218 and 743-854 held dominance among vaccine-associated CD4 TCRs, which spanned spike.

The chain uses TRBV6-2 or TRBV6-3 and TRBJ1-4; the D gene is possibly TRBD1 (6 bases). The sample here was peripheral blood, taken on day 0 of AZD1222 vaccination. The receptor's source is an adult in good health. CDR3 sequence: CASSYMARGGEKLFF. The DNA of the CDR3 is TGTGCCAGCAGTTACATGGCCAGGGGAGGTGAAAAACTGTTTTTT.